Each of the 20 T cell receptor beta chains below was sequenced from the same sample in a study of T cells in Graves' hyperthyroidism and ophthalmopathy. RNA transcripts yielded amplified TCR beta CDR3 regions. The study used the HTBI primer set for a first-round RT-PCR of the TCR CDR3. TCRdb reanalysed the multiplex PCR reads using MiXCR and keeps one entry per CDR3 protein. The table records 200,000 to 250,000 distinct CDR3 sequences, around 26% of them present only once. The sequenced material came from blood. The receptors were sampled from a woman aged 35 to 49 with Graves' ophthalmopathy.

At least ten counts were recorded for this clonotype. The chain is built from TRBV10-3 and TRBJ2-5; D may be TRBD2 (6 bases). Trimming took off 7 bases at V and 5 bases at J, with 14 bases between the two ends. This CDR3 region has 13 residues. In germline, CDR1 is ENHRY, CDR2 SYGVKD. CDR3 DNA sequence: TGTGCCATCATGGATGGGACTCATGAGACCCAGTACTTC. Amino acids: CAIMDGTHETQYF.

This clonotype has only a few counts. The J gene is TRBJ1-5, the V gene TRBV2; D is perhaps TRBD1 (6 bases). Trimming removed 2 bases from V and 1 base from J, with 9 bases in between. The CDR3 is 15 residues long. Germline values: CDR1 SNHLY, CDR2 FYNNEI. The DNA for the CDR3 is TGTGCCAGCAGTGAACGGGGGCTAAGCAATCAGCCCCAGCATTTT. Its protein is CASSERGLSNQPQHF.

V is TRBV6-1 and J is TRBJ2-2, with 7 nucleotides matching TRBD2. J gave up 1 base and V 7 bases, and 15 bases lay outside the gene matches. CDR3 length: 18 amino acids. Germline V gene sequence: CDR1 MNHNS, CDR2 SASEGT. Here the CDR3 reads CASIVGSGGRRNTGELFF. The CDR3 DNA is TGTGCCAGCATTGTAGGCTCCGGCGGGAGAAGGAACACCGGGGAGCTGTTTTTT.

This clonotype was counted only a few times. The chain carries TRBV29-1 and TRBJ1-2, with D perhaps matching TRBD1 (5 bases). Trimming took off 0 bases at V and 3 bases at J, with 14 bases between the two ends. The CDR3 is made up of 15 amino acids. Per the germline V gene, CDR1 is SQVTM and CDR2 is ANQGSEA. CDR3 coding DNA: TGCAGCGTTGAAGATTGGGCCACGGGGGACTATGGCTACACCTTC. Residues: CSVEDWATGDYGYTF.

The table lists this clonotype with many counts. J is TRBJ2-7 and V is TRBV20-1; perhaps TRBD2 as D (6 bases). The CDR3 is 14 amino acids. The V and J ends lost 4 bases and 1 base respectively, with 14 bases between them. Germline V gene lookup returns CDR1 DFQATT and CDR2 SNEGSKA (reference sequence). CDR3: CSATRFGTSYEQYF. DNA of the CDR3: TGCAGTGCTACAAGATTCGGGACTTCCTACGAGCAGTACTTC.

This clonotype was detected ten times or more. CDR3 sequence reads: CASSTGQGAYQPQHF. DNA for the CDR3: TGTGCCAGCAGCACCGGACAGGGGGCATATCAGCCCCAGCATTTT. The gene calls are TRBV9 and TRBJ1-5; TRBD1 aligns across 11 bases. There are 15 residues in the CDR3. Germline trimming cut 4 bases from V and 5 bases from J; bases unmatched to any gene: 5. Germline loops: CDR1 SGDLS, CDR2 YYNGEE.

This clonotype was seen many times. The V gene is TRBV20-1, the J gene TRBJ1-2; no firm D call. The germline CDR1 and CDR2 sequences are DFQATT and SNEGSKA (reference sequence). This CDR3 spans 13 amino acids. Between the trimmed V and J ends, which lost 3 bases and 8 bases, there was a span of 16 bases. The CDR3 region has the DNA TGCAGTGCTAGGCGGGGAGTGGGTCGAGGCTACACCTTC. Translating gives CSARRGVGRGYTF.

This clonotype occurred a few times. One end of the junction fails to match germline, which may point to a read error. The gene calls are TRBV24-1 and TRBJ1-5; D is undetermined. The length of the CDR3 is 17 residues. Germline values: CDR1 KGHDR, CDR2 SFDVKD. The CDR3 reads CASSEAARPWGNQPQHF. CDR3 in DNA: TGTGCCAGCAGTGAAGCGGCCAGGCCTTGGGGCAATCAGCCCCAGCATTTT.

The V gene is TRBV6-1, the J gene TRBJ2-7, with 7 nucleotides matching TRBD1. This CDR3 has 13 amino acids. Unmatched junction bases numbered 9, after V lost 8 bases and J lost 5 bases. CDR1 and CDR2 from the germline V gene are MNHNS and SASEGT. CDR3 protein: CASGTALGNEQYF. The CDR3 DNA follows: TGTGCCAGCGGGACAGCGTTAGGTAACGAGCAGTACTTC.

At least ten counts were recorded for this clonotype. The chain recombines TRBV28 with TRBJ1-5; D is unclear. The V gene's germline CDR1 is MDHEN and CDR2 SYDVKM. The germline V and J ends were trimmed by 7 bases and 10 bases, with 17 bases remaining between them. The CDR3 sequence is 13 residues long. The CDR3 DNA reads TGTGCCAGCACCATCGGACGGGCGCGACCCCAGCATTTT. It is translated as CASTIGRARPQHF.

The chain joins TRBV27 to TRBJ1-2; D gene unclear. The CDR3 has 15 amino acids. Germline CDR1 MNHEY, CDR2 SMNVEV (reference sequence). The germline V and J ends were trimmed by 5 bases and 3 bases, with 16 bases remaining between them. Written as DNA, the CDR3 is TGTGCCAGCAGTCTCCTCTCTCGGGCTGACTATGGCTACACCTTC. It is translated as CASSLLSRADYGYTF.

J is TRBJ2-2 and V is TRBV7-2, with D maybe TRBD2 (6 bases). The CDR3 loop spans 15 amino acids. Trimming pared 1 base from V and 8 bases from J, leaving 14 bases between. The germline V gene has CDR1 SGHTA and CDR2 FQGNSA. The CDR3 nucleotides are TGTGCCAGCAGCTTAGGGGGAGGATGTACTGGGGAGCTGTTTTTT. This encodes CASSLGGGCTGELFF.

In regard to this clonotype: One base away lies a much larger clone, so this may be a sequencing read error. V and J are TRBV4-1 and TRBJ2-5; D not certain. The germline V gene has CDR1 MGHRA and CDR2 YSYEKL. CDR3 length equals 13 residues. The CDR3: CASSPDSPALLDF. The CDR3 DNA sequence: TGCGCCAGCAGCCCCGACTCCCCAGCCCTTCTCGACTTC.

In this sample, this clonotype turned up many times. The rearrangement links TRBV2 to TRBJ1-5, with D unclear. Trimming removed 3 bases from V and 0 bases from J, with 9 bases in between. Per germline, CDR1 SNHLY and CDR2 FYNNEI. This CDR3 comprises 15 residues. The CDR3 spells CASSDWTASNQPQHF. CDR3 DNA: TGTGCCAGCAGTGACTGGACTGCTAGCAATCAGCCCCAGCATTTT. Supplemented by reference TRBV2 and TRBJ1-5, the full variable domain reads EPEVTQTPSHQVTQMGQEVILRCVPISNHLYFYWYRQILGQKVEFLVSFYNNEISEKSEIFDDQFSVERPDGSNFTLKIRSTKLEDSAMYFCASSDWTASNQPQHFGDGTRLSIL.

This clonotype was counted at least ten times. CDR3 nucleotide sequence: TGTGCCAGCACCGTGAGGATCGCTAACTATGGCTACACCTTC. Amino acid sequence: CASTVRIANYGYTF. The chain has TRBV28 and TRBJ1-2; unclear D gene. Per the germline V gene, CDR1 is MDHEN and CDR2 is SYDVKM. V was shortened by 7 bases and J by 0 bases, with 12 bases between the two germline ends. CDR3 length: 14 amino acids.

This clonotype came up many times. The chain links TRBV30 to TRBJ2-7, with D tentatively TRBD2 (6 bases). Germline CDR1 GTSNPN, CDR2 SVGIG (reference sequence). The V and J ends lost 2 bases and 4 bases respectively, with 12 bases between them. The CDR3 loop spans 13 amino acids. This chain's CDR3 is CAWSYSGGYEQYF. In DNA, the CDR3 is TGTGCCTGGAGTTACTCCGGGGGATACGAGCAGTACTTC.

V is TRBV28 and J is TRBJ2-7; maybe TRBD1 (5 bases). The CDR3 covers 15 residues. V was cut by 5 bases and J by 4 bases, with 18 bases left in between. Germline CDR1 and CDR2: MDHEN and SYDVKM. This CDR3 is CASSPPQGLGYEQYF. The CDR3 nucleotides are TGTGCCAGCAGTCCCCCCCAGGGTTTGGGGTACGAGCAGTACTTC.

This chain links TRBV20-1 with TRBJ2-7; D possibly uses TRBD1 or TRBD2 (5 bases each). The germline V gene encodes CDR1 DFQATT and CDR2 SNEGSKA (reference sequence). There are 16 residues in the CDR3. V gave up 2 bases and J gave up 0 bases, with 17 bases separating them. The CDR3 loop is CSARLLAGKFSYEQYF. DNA of the CDR3: TGCAGTGCTAGACTTCTAGCAGGGAAATTCTCCTACGAGCAGTACTTC.

The chain combines TRBV20-1 with TRBJ1-5, with D maybe TRBD1 (5 bases). Trimming removed 0 bases from V and 2 bases from J, with 17 bases in between. Germline V gene lookup returns CDR1 DFQATT and CDR2 SNEGSKA (reference sequence). CDR3 length: 17 residues. CDR3 bases: TGCAGTGCTAGAGATTTGAGGGATTCGGGGGGCAATCAGCCCCAGCATTTT. Its protein is CSARDLRDSGGNQPQHF.

The chain uses TRBV6-2 or TRBV6-3 and TRBJ2-2; the D gene is possibly TRBD2 (5 bases). CDR1 and CDR2 (germline): MNHEY, SVGEGT. Trimming pared 2 bases from V and 4 bases from J, leaving 17 bases between. The CDR3 has 17 residues. For the CDR3, the DNA is TGTGCCAGCAGTTACCGGCCCTTGCGGAGCGGCACCGGGGAGCTGTTTTTT. Protein sequence: CASSYRPLRSGTGELFF.